Detailed here is one TCR beta chain. The antigen remains undetermined. An end of the junction differs from the germline gene, which may be a read error. This specimen belongs to a study of blood T cells in healthy people across ages. Study information: Template switching captured about one barcoded beta molecule per two T cells. The study's findings and limits: The study found more naive CD4+ cells and higher diversity in long-lived than aged donors. Strong correlation existed between TCR beta diversity and naive T cell percentage. Nothing was known about donor CMV status, and this possibly confounded expanded clonotype changes.

Germline V CDR1 and CDR2: MNHEY, SVGEGT. The CDR3 runs 13 residues. A second PCR, run for about 7 to 11 cycles, used a sample-barcoded 5' primer plus a J-beta primer mix. Each CDR3 protein gets one entry after TCRdb re-called the 5' RACE reads with MiXCR. The sample carries about 1.4 million distinct CDR3 sequences, around 55% recorded once. The sequence derives from a young man in good health. The sample consisted of blood. This chain joins TRBV6-2 or TRBV6-3 and TRBJ2-1; no definite D call. DNA for the CDR3: TGTGCCAGCACCCCCGGGTCCTACAGTGAGCAGTTCTTC. It is translated as CASTPGSYSEQFF.